This T cell receptor (beta chain) was sequenced for a study of T cell responses to AZD1222 COVID-19 vaccine. General observations from the study: The donor group comprised mostly white British people and more females; the analysis possibly underestimated clonal diversity. Just a handful of people given AZD1222 tested seropositive at baseline.

This clone occurred once. Antigen unknown. Assay: immunoSEQ multiplex PCR; the TCRdb copy retains only in-frame clones and omits some. In the table there are approximately 100,000 clones, roughly nine tenths of which are singletons. The V end was cut by 5 bases, the J end by 6 bases, with 22 bases between. The CDR3 runs to 16 residues. CDR1 and CDR2 (germline): LGHNT, FRNRAP. This specimen was peripheral blood, taken on day 0 of AZD1222 vaccination. The receptor's source is an adult in good health. J is TRBJ1-2 and V is TRBV12-5; no clear D. The CDR3: CASGPDRLALFNGYTF. CDR3 sequence (DNA): TGTGCTAGTGGTCCGGACCGGCTGGCCCTTTTCAATGGCTACACCTTC. Looking up the rest from reference TRBV12-5 and TRBJ1-2 gives the full variable domain: DARVTQTPRHKVTEMGQEVTMRCQPILGHNTVFWYRQTMMQGLELLAYFRNRAPLDDSGMPKDRFSAEMPDATLATLKIQPSEPRDSAVYFCASGPDRLALFNGYTFGSGTRLTVV.